Presented here are 23 T cell receptor beta chains from one specimen sequenced in a study of response to subunit inactivated influenza vaccine. TCRdb recomputed calls from the RT-PCR reads with MiXCR, one row per CDR3 protein. The sample lists about 780,000 distinct CDR3 sequences, roughly 20% occurring once. Sequenced material: PBMCs from blood, taken more than 4 days after vaccination. Every receptor here comes from a man in his fifties who received an inactivated influenza vaccine.

Only a few counts were recorded for this clonotype. The genes are TRBV7-9 and TRBJ2-7; no clear D gene. The ends were cut back, 3 bases at V and 2 bases at J, with 14 bases in the middle. The CDR3 is made up of 15 amino acids. Germline loops: CDR1 SEHNR, CDR2 FQNEAQ (reference sequence). CDR3 coding DNA: TGTGCCAGCAGCTTGAGGACGACCCCTACCTACGAGCAGTACTTC. Protein sequence: CASSLRTTPTYEQYF. Looking up the rest from reference TRBV7-9 and TRBJ2-7 gives the full variable domain: DTGVSQNPRHKITKRGQNVTFRCDPISEHNRLYWYRQTLGQGPEFLTYFQNEAQLEKSRLLSDRFSAERPKGSFSTLEIQRTEQGDSAMYLCASSLRTTPTYEQYFGPGTRLTVT.

V and J are TRBV2 and TRBJ2-6; D is possibly TRBD1 (5 bases). The CDR3 is 19 residues long. CDR1 is SNHLY, CDR2 FYNNEI, per germline. With 0 bases removed from V and 0 bases from J, the gap between germline ends came to 15 bases. The CDR3 is CASSEALFRVDSGANVLTF. Written as DNA, the CDR3 is TGTGCCAGCAGTGAAGCGCTTTTCAGGGTGGACTCTGGGGCCAACGTCCTGACTTTC.

The chain joins TRBV6-2 or TRBV6-3 to TRBJ2-1; a weak D match, TRBD1 (5 bases). The CDR3 spans 11 residues. The V and J ends lost 7 bases and 8 bases respectively, with 9 bases between them. CDR1 MNHEY and CDR2 SVGEGT come from the germline V gene. The CDR3, as DNA: TGTGCCAGCAAGCAGGGCCATGAGCAGTTCTTC. It is translated as CASKQGHEQFF.

V and J are TRBV10-3 and TRBJ2-7; 9 nucleotides match TRBD1. V lost 6 bases to trimming and J lost 8 bases; unmatched junction nucleotides: 11. Germline CDR1 ENHRY, CDR2 SYGVKD. The CDR3 is made up of 14 amino acids. The CDR3 loop is CAISPGQGLYKQYF. For the CDR3, the DNA is TGTGCCATCAGCCCGGGACAGGGTCTTTATAAGCAGTACTTC.

This chain uses TRBV5-1 with TRBJ2-3; tentatively, D is TRBD1 (6 bases). Trimming stripped 0 bases from V and 8 bases from J, with 16 bases between. The V gene's germline CDR1 is SGHRS and CDR2 YFSETQ. This CDR3 comprises 15 residues. The CDR3 reads CASSLGQTSQGTQYF. The CDR3 DNA reads TGCGCCAGCAGCTTGGGCCAAACCTCACAGGGTACGCAGTATTTT.

The table lists this clonotype with many counts. Its ends do not fully match the called genes, so a read error is possible. CDR3 coding DNA: TGTGCCAGCAGGCGGACAGGGGGCACAGATACGCAGTATTTT. Protein product: CASRRTGGTDTQYF. This rearrangement joins TRBV5-1 to TRBJ2-3; TRBD1 agrees at 9 bases. The germline CDR1 and CDR2 sequences are SGHRS and YFSETQ. The CDR3 runs 14 residues.

This rearrangement joins TRBV7-9 to TRBJ2-7, with a tentative D call TRBD1 (5 bases). V lost 5 bases to trimming and J lost 2 bases, with 13 bases between them. Germline assignment: CDR1 SEHNR and CDR2 FQNEAQ (reference sequence). The CDR3 totals 14 residues. The CDR3 DNA is TGTGCCAGCAGCCCCGTGGGGCAGCCCTACGAGCAGTACTTC. Its translation: CASSPVGQPYEQYF.

This clonotype was picked up a small number of times. This chain links TRBV11-2 with TRBJ2-3; 7 nucleotides match TRBD2. Losses at the gene ends were 1 base for V and 2 bases for J; bases not matched to a gene: 3. The CDR3 sequence is 15 residues long. Germline CDR1 is SGHAT and CDR2 is FQNNGV. The CDR3 region is CASSLAGLDTDTQYF. CDR3 DNA sequence: TGTGCCAGCAGCTTAGCTGGACTAGACACAGATACGCAGTATTTT. Complete variable domain (other parts from reference TRBV11-2 and TRBJ2-3): EAGVAQSPRYKIIEKRQSVAFWCNPISGHATLYWYQQILGQGPKLLIQFQNNGVVDDSQLPKDRFSAERLKGVDSTLKIQPAKLEDSAVYLCASSLAGLDTDTQYFGPGTRLTVL.

This clonotype has a count of ten or more. The chain joins TRBV10-3 to TRBJ2-7; D is possibly TRBD1 or TRBD2 (5 bases each). CDR3 size: 13 residues. V dropped 6 bases and J dropped 2 bases, with 11 bases sitting between them. The germline gives CDR1 ENHRY, CDR2 SYGVKD. CDR3 sequence (DNA): TGTGCCATCAGAGGGACGGAGGCCTACGAGCAGTACTTC. Encoded protein: CAIRGTEAYEQYF.

The CDR3 spells CASSRQPYLTGTQETQYF. CDR3 nucleotide sequence: TGCGCCAGCAGCCGGCAGCCCTATCTGACAGGGACTCAAGAGACCCAGTACTTC. The chain couples TRBV4-3 to TRBJ2-5; D may be TRBD1 (7 bases). The CDR3 is made up of 18 amino acids. CDR1 and CDR2 (germline): LGHNA, YSLEER. V shed 4 bases and J shed 2 bases, with 23 bases lying between them.

This clonotype was seen repeatedly, ten times or more. The rearrangement links TRBV10-3 to TRBJ1-5; no definite D call. Per germline, CDR1 ENHRY and CDR2 SYGVKD. V shed 6 bases and J shed 5 bases, with 11 bases lying between them. This CDR3 contains 13 residues. The CDR3 reads CAISPSEDQPQHF. CDR3 nucleotides: TGTGCCATCAGCCCCTCGGAGGATCAGCCCCAGCATTTT.

The chain links TRBV4-2 to TRBJ2-1; perhaps TRBD2 as D (6 bases). The CDR3 has 16 amino acids. Deletions cut 1 base from V and 3 bases from J, with 13 bases between. The germline gives CDR1 LGHNA, CDR2 YNFKEQ. The CDR3 region has the DNA TGTGCCAGCAGCCAAGTGGGGGGACTTTTCTACAATGAGCAGTTCTTC. It codes for CASSQVGGLFYNEQFF.

The V gene is TRBV6-2 or TRBV6-3, the J gene TRBJ1-5; D is ambiguous. Germline V gene sequence: CDR1 MNHEY, CDR2 SVGEGT. Trimming took off 5 bases at V and 4 bases at J, with 9 bases between the two ends. CDR3 size: 13 residues. The CDR3 is CASSPARNQPQHF. The CDR3 bases are TGTGCCAGCAGTCCCGCCCGTAATCAGCCCCAGCATTTT.

This clonotype was observed at least ten times. CDR3 in amino acids: CASRGWTETQYF. The CDR3 DNA sequence: TGCGCCAGCAGGGGCTGGACGGAGACCCAGTACTTC. V gene TRBV5-1 combines with J gene TRBJ2-5; unclear D gene. The CDR3 consists of 12 residues. The germline CDR1 and CDR2 sequences are SGHRS and YFSETQ. Trimming left V 5 bases short and J 5 bases short, with 10 bases between.

This chain connects TRBV30 to TRBJ2-2; D gene uncertain. The germline V gene encodes CDR1 GTSNPN and CDR2 SVGIG (reference sequence). The CDR3 totals 11 residues. The V end lost 4 bases, the J end lost 10 bases, and 10 bases lay between the germline ends. CDR3 DNA sequence: TGTGCCTGGATATTCAAGACGGAGCTGTTTTTT. Its protein is CAWIFKTELFF.

For the CDR3, the DNA is TGTGCCACCAGTGATTGGGGTGGGGCAACAGATACGCAGTATTTT. This sequence encodes CATSDWGGATDTQYF. The V gene is TRBV24-1, the J gene TRBJ2-3; TRBD1 might be the D (5 bases). CDR3 length: 15 residues. Trimming shortened V by 2 bases and J by 3 bases, and 11 bases separated the two germline ends. Germline V gene sequence: CDR1 KGHDR, CDR2 SFDVKD.

The sample holds a few counts of this clonotype. The chain has TRBV12-3 or TRBV12-4 and TRBJ2-3, with 7 bases fitting TRBD1. Trimming took 5 bases from V and 0 from J; bases not matched to a gene: 5. The CDR3 runs 15 residues. CDR3 in DNA: TGTGCCAGCAGTCGGACAGGAGTTAGCACAGATACGCAGTATTTT. Amino acid sequence: CASSRTGVSTDTQYF.

The chain links TRBV12-3 or TRBV12-4 to TRBJ2-5; the D gene is possibly TRBD1 (6 bases). V was trimmed by 3 bases and J by 6 bases, leaving 11 bases between them. CDR3 length equals 13 residues. The CDR3 loop is CASSFRQGQTQYF. In DNA form, the CDR3 reads TGTGCCAGCAGTTTTAGGCAGGGGCAGACCCAGTACTTC.

The rearrangement joins TRBV5-1 to TRBJ1-2; D is undetermined. CDR1 is SGHRS, CDR2 YFSETQ, per germline. The V end was cut by 0 bases, the J end by 7 bases, with 10 bases between. The CDR3 consists of 13 residues. CDR3 sequence: CASSLGLKGGYTF. For the CDR3, the DNA is TGCGCCAGCAGCTTGGGTCTCAAGGGTGGCTACACCTTC.

In this sample, this clonotype turned up a few times. The V call is TRBV5-5, the J call TRBJ1-5; the match to TRBD1 covers 9 bases. V lost 4 bases to trimming and J lost 4 bases; unmatched junction nucleotides: 6. Looked up from germline, CDR1 is SGHKS and CDR2 is YYEKEE (reference sequence). The CDR3 has 15 residues. The CDR3 coding sequence is TGTGCCAGCAGCGCGGGACAGGGACCTAATCAGCCCCAGCATTTT. Protein sequence: CASSAGQGPNQPQHF.

The chain employs TRBV20-1 and TRBJ1-2; D is unclear. V shed 3 bases and J shed 4 bases, with 6 bases lying between them. The CDR3 runs to 11 residues. CDR1 is DFQATT and CDR2 is SNEGSKA in the germline V gene (reference sequence). In nucleotides, the CDR3 is TGCAGTGCTAGTAGGCTCTATGGCTACACCTTC. This codes for CSASRLYGYTF.

This clonotype has only a few counts. This chain joins TRBV20-1 and TRBJ2-1, with 12 nucleotides matching TRBD2. This CDR3 is 14 amino acids long. V shed 1 base, J shed 9 bases, and the junction held 4 bases outside the gene matches. Germline lookup yields CDR1 DFQATT and CDR2 SNEGSKA (reference sequence). The CDR3 DNA reads TGCAGTGCTAGAGGACTAGCGGGAGTCCCTGAGCAGTTCTTC. It encodes CSARGLAGVPEQFF.

This clonotype was counted a few times. This chain connects TRBV28 to TRBJ2-7; D may match TRBD1 or TRBD2 (5 bases each). Trimming took 6 bases from V and 9 from J, leaving 15 bases between them. The germline gives CDR1 MDHEN, CDR2 SYDVKM. The CDR3 loop spans 12 amino acids. CDR3 sequence: CASRPGPGGQYF. The CDR3 nucleotides are TGTGCCAGCAGACCCGGGCCTGGGGGGCAGTACTTC.